This T cell receptor (beta chain) was obtained from a study of human T cells and chemical hapten exposure. About the research overall: Upper inner arm skin measuring approximately 2 cm by approximately 2 cm received 2% DPC for sensitization. TCR yields per sample varied mostly from small pooled library volume differences.

Time point of the sample: patch test 1, 2 weeks after DPC sensitization. Treatment indicated: therapeutic diphenylcyclopropenone sensitization with weekly scalp DPC. Patches went on only after blood had been drawn each time. Germline CDR1 and CDR2: SQVTM and ANQGSEA. The trim removed 7 bases at V and 0 bases at J, leaving 15 bases unmatched. This CDR3 has 17 residues. Methods used by the authors: Ranging from roughly 20,000 to 750,000, TCR counts per sample had a median value of around 94,000. Via MiXCR, TCRdb re-called the RACE reads, giving one row per CDR3 protein. TCRdb, rather than the study authors, made the V and J calls. The repertoire holds roughly 200,000 distinct CDR3 sequences, with 20% to 25% as singletons.

The chain carries TRBV29-1 and TRBJ1-5, with 7 nucleotides matching TRBD1. The sequence was obtained from a woman aged 45 to 65 with alopecia areata. Some clones in this sample may be carry-over from other donors' samples. Sequences were derived from whole blood, sampled in connection with sensitization to the hapten diphenylcyclopropenone (DPC). This chain's CDR3 is CSAGLGDREYSNQPQHF. Written as DNA, the CDR3 is TGCAGCGCCGGTTTAGGAGACAGGGAATATAGCAATCAGCCCCAGCATTTT. The full variable domain, completed using reference TRBV29-1 and TRBJ1-5, is SAVISQKPSRDICQRGTSLTIQCQVDSQVTMMFWYRQQPGQSLTLIATANQGSEATYESGFVIDKFPISRPNLTFSTLTVSNMSPEDSSIYLCSAGLGDREYSNQPQHFGDGTRLSIL.